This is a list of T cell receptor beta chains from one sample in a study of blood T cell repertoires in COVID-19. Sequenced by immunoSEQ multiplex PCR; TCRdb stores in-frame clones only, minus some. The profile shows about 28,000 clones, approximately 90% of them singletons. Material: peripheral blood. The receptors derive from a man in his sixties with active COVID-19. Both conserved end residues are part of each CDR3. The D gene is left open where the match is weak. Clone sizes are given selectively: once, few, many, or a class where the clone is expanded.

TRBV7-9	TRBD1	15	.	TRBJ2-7	CASSLLTGTFYEQYF	TGTGCCAGCAGCTTATTGACAGGGACCTTCTACGAGCAGTACTTC
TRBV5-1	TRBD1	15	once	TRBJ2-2	CASSLSGTGSGELFF	TGCGCCAGCAGCTTGTCCGGGACAGGGTCCGGGGAGCTGTTTTTT
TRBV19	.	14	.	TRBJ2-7	CASSWRGQRYEQYF	TGTGCCAGTAGCTGGCGGGGACAGCGATACGAGCAGTACTTC
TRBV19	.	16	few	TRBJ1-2	CASSIQARGGGDGYTF	TGTGCCAGTAGTATACAGGCCCGCGGGGGAGGGGACGGCTACACCTTC
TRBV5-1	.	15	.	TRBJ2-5	CASSIGTGNQETQYF	TGCGCCAGCAGCATCGGGACTGGCAACCAAGAGACCCAGTACTTC
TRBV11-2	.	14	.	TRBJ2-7	CASSLDESSYEQYF	TGTGCCAGCAGCTTAGATGAGAGCTCCTACGAGCAGTACTTC
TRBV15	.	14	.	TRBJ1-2	CATSREAEAYGYTF	TGTGCCACCAGCAGAGAGGCGGAGGCCTATGGCTACACCTTC
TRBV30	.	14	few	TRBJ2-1	CAWSQPLGGDEQFF	TGTGCCTGGAGTCAACCCCTCGGAGGTGATGAGCAGTTCTTC
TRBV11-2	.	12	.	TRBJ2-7	CASSPQGYEQYF	TGTGCCAGCAGCCCACAGGGTTACGAGCAGTACTTC
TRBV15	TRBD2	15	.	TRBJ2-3	CATGTAGGHTDTQYF	TGTGCCACCGGAACAGCGGGGGGGCACACAGATACGCAGTATTTT
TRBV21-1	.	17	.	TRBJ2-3	CASSKGLAGSSTDTQYF	TGTGCCAGCAGCAAAGGGTTGGCGGGGTCTAGCACAGATACGCAGTATTTT
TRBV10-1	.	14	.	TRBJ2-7	CASSGSPGSYEQYF	TGCGCCAGCAGTGGGTCACCCGGGAGCTACGAGCAGTACTTC
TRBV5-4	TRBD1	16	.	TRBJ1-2	CASSSRTGPTLYGYTF	TGTGCCAGCAGCTCTAGGACAGGCCCTACCCTCTATGGCTACACCTTC
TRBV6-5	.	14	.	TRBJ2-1	CASSYSGGNNEQFF	TGTGCCAGCAGTTACTCCGGCGGGAACAATGAGCAGTTCTTC
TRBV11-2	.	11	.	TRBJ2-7	CASSLYYEQYF	TGTGCCAGCAGCTTATACTACGAGCAGTACTTC
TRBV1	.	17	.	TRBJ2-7	CTSRPLLGAGESYEQYF	TGCACCAGCAGACCTCTCTTGGGAGCGGGGGAGTCCTACGAGCAGTACTTC
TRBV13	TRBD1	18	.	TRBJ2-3	CASSLPPGQGAGTDTQYF	TGTGCCAGCAGCCTTCCCCCGGGACAGGGGGCTGGTACAGATACGCAGTATTTT
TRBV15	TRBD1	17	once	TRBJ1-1	CATSRVPGQGLDTEAFF	TGTGCCACCAGCAGAGTCCCGGGACAGGGGTTGGACACTGAAGCTTTCTTT
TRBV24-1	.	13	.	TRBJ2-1	CATSDSAYNEQFF	TGTGCCACCAGTGATTCGGCCTACAATGAGCAGTTCTTC
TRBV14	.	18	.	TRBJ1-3	CASSQLPGRESSGNTIYF	TGTGCCAGCAGCCAACTCCCGGGAAGGGAAAGCTCTGGAAACACCATATATTTT
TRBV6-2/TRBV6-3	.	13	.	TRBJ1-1	CASSWTVNTEAFF	TGTGCCAGCAGTTGGACAGTGAACACTGAAGCTTTCTTT
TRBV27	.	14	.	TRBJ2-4	CATRTPAAKNIQYF	TGTGCCACACGGACTCCCGCAGCCAAAAACATTCAGTACTTC
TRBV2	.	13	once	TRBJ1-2	CASGATDDYGYTF	TGTGCCAGCGGTGCGACAGACGACTATGGCTACACCTTC
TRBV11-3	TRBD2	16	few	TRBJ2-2	CASSRILAGVPGELFF	TGTGCCAGCAGCCGTATACTAGCGGGGGTTCCCGGGGAGCTGTTTTTT
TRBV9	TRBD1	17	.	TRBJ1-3	CASSGGTGDRGGNTIYF	TGTGCCAGCAGCGGTGGGACAGGCGATAGGGGTGGAAACACCATATATTTT
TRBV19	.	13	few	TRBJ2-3	CASTAPGTDTQYF	TGTGCCAGTACTGCCCCAGGGACAGATACGCAGTATTTT
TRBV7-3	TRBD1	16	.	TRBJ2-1	CASSLRDRGAYNEQFF	TGTGCCAGCAGCTTAAGGGACAGGGGCGCTTACAATGAGCAGTTCTTC
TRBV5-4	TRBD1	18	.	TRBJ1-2	CASSINTGGGWANYGYTF	TGTGCCAGCAGCATAAATACAGGGGGCGGTTGGGCTAACTATGGCTACACCTTC
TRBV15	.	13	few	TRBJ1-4	CATSPSYNEKLFF	TGTGCCACCAGCCCGTCCTATAATGAAAAACTGTTTTTT
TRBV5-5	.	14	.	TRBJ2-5	CASSWGDHQETQYF	TGTGCCAGCAGCTGGGGAGATCACCAAGAGACCCAGTACTTC
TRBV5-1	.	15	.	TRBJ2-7	CASSLAGDRYFEQYF	TGCGCCAGCAGCTTGGCAGGGGACCGTTACTTCGAGCAGTACTTC
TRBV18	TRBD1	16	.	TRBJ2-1	CASSSRTGASYNEQFF	TGTGCCAGCTCTTCCAGGACAGGGGCGTCCTACAATGAGCAGTTCTTC
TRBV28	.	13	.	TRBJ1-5	CASSTPGRQPQHF	TGTGCCAGCAGTACCCCAGGCCGTCAGCCCCAGCATTTT
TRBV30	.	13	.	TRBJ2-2	CAWSQVYTGELFF	TGTGCCTGGAGTCAGGTATACACCGGGGAGCTGTTTTTT
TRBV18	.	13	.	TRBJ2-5	CASSPSGWETQYF	TGTGCCAGCTCACCGTCGGGGTGGGAGACCCAGTACTTC
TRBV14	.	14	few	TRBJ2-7	CASSQGAGTYEQYF	TGTGCCAGCAGCCAAGGGGCAGGTACCTACGAGCAGTACTTC
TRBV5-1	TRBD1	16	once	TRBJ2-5	CASSLASDRGRGTQYF	TGCGCCAGCAGCTTGGCTTCAGACAGGGGACGCGGGACCCAGTACTTC
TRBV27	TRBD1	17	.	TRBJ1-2	CASSLSPGQGKFYGYTF	TGTGCCAGCAGTTTATCTCCGGGACAGGGTAAATTCTATGGCTACACCTTC
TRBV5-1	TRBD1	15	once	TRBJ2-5	CASSRETGGLKTQYF	TGCGCCAGCAGCCGCGAGACAGGGGGCCTGAAGACCCAGTACTTC
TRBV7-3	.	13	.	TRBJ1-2	CASSSQQGGGYTF	TGTGCCAGCAGCTCTCAACAGGGCGGGGGCTACACCTTC
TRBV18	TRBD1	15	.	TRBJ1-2	CASSYAGQGNYGYTF	TGTGCCAGCTCATACGCGGGACAGGGGAACTATGGCTACACCTTC
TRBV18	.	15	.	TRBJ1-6	CASSPPGLQNSPLHF	TGTGCCAGCTCACCACCGGGACTGCAAAATTCACCCCTCCACTTT
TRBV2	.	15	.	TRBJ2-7	CASRDTGGYSDEQYF	TGTGCCAGCAGAGACACAGGAGGGTATTCGGACGAGCAGTACTTC
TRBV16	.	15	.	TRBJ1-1	CASSQDGMSNTEAFF	TGTGCCAGCAGCCAAGACGGGATGTCGAACACTGAAGCTTTCTTT
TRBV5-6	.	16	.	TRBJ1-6	CASSSPDRSYNSPLHF	TGTGCCAGCAGTTCTCCTGACAGGAGCTATAATTCACCCCTCCACTTT
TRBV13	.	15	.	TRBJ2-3	CASSDSRDSADTQYF	TGTGCCAGCAGCGATAGCCGGGACTCCGCGGATACGCAGTATTTT